This T cell receptor (beta chain) emerged from a study of spatial heterogeneity in lung cancer. At the level of the study: An average of more than ten raw reads was observed per unique TCR and UMI combination.

Every molecule of TCR cDNA had its own unique molecular identifier. A single record per CDR3 protein comes from TCRdb applying MiXCR to the 5' RACE reads. Of under 25,000 distinct CDR3 sequences in the sample, approximately 6.6% were seen once. V lost 0 bases and J lost 11, with 8 bases in between. Germline values: CDR1 SGHNT, CDR2 YYREEE (reference sequence). CDR3 length equals 11 residues. This clonotype was found many times. Time point: sample taken at primary tumor resection. Material for sequencing was whole RNA from tumor, nontumor lung or frozen PBMC, left unsorted. Specimen: PBMCs, collected at surgery. This clonotype was sampled from a male donor with early-stage non-small cell lung cancer. The chain combines TRBV5-4 with TRBJ1-1; D ambiguous. The CDR3 protein is CASSLGNRAFF. The CDR3 nucleotides read TGTGCCAGCAGCTTGGGGAATCGGGCTTTCTTT.